This is a list of T cell receptor beta chains from one sample in a study of CXCR3-negative and CXCR3-positive naive CD8 T cells. After re-calling the 5' RACE reads, TCRdb lists one entry per CDR3 protein, DNA absent. This sample's clone table lists tens of thousands of distinct CDR3 sequences. The sequenced material came from naive CXCR3+ CD8+ T cells from blood. These receptors were collected from a human donor in good health. Some clones in this sample may be carry-over from other donors' samples. The CDR3 runs from the conserved cysteine through the conserved F or W.

v_call,j_call,cdr3_aa
TRBV9,TRBJ2-1,CASSVAGGGTYNEQFF
TRBV12-3/TRBV12-4,TRBJ2-5,CASSPGTGSSETQYF
TRBV5-6,TRBJ1-1,CASSFGFPDTEAFF
TRBV5-1,TRBJ2-1,CASSRTWGAVFNEQFF
TRBV29-1,TRBJ1-5,CSVGGEVKQPQHF
TRBV19,TRBJ2-3,CASSIRGSRPDTQYF
TRBV29-1,TRBJ2-7,CSVEYGAPYEQYF
TRBV24-1,TRBJ2-2,CATSEVGTENTGELFF
TRBV7-2,TRBJ2-5,CASSLGSGRSPQETQYF
TRBV12-3/TRBV12-4,TRBJ2-3,CASSPRVDTQYF
TRBV6-5,TRBJ2-5,CASSSDGRAETQYF
TRBV6-5,TRBJ1-2,CASSYGTGVDGYTF
TRBV4-3,TRBJ2-7,CASSQDSSMGHYEQYF
TRBV12-3/TRBV12-4,TRBJ2-7,CASSPWDRASYEQYF
TRBV11-3,TRBJ2-7,CASSGLADYEQYF
TRBV20-1,TRBJ2-5,CSAPTKETQYF
TRBV28,TRBJ1-5,CASSLRGGHNQPQHF
TRBV10-3,TRBJ2-2,CAISSPSAGETGELFF
TRBV4-2,TRBJ2-7,CASSQDLGSGGNEQYF
TRBV9,TRBJ2-7,CASSHTGTEIYEQYF